The rows below give T cell receptor beta chains drawn from one sample of a study of blood T cells in healthy people across ages. TCRdb processed the 5' RACE reads anew with MiXCR; each CDR3 protein has one entry. The sample lists around 800,000 distinct CDR3 sequences, 62% occurring once. The sample was blood. The receptors originated from a man aged 30-40 years in good health. CDR3s include the opening cysteine and the closing phenylalanine or tryptophan. The D gene is left open where the match is weak. Some rows have no size entry. The others give once, few or many, or a class for an expanded clone.

clone size: -; V gene: TRBV24-1; D gene: -; J gene: TRBJ1-2; CDR3 DNA: TGTGCCACCAGTTCTGTCGCAGTTGCTTATGGCTACACCTTC; CDR3 protein: CATSSVAVAYGYTF
clone size: -; V gene: TRBV7-9; D gene: -; J gene: TRBJ2-7; CDR3 DNA: TGTGCCAGCAGCTTGCACCGGACAGCTTACGAGCAGTACTTC; CDR3 protein: CASSLHRTAYEQYF
clone size: -; V gene: TRBV4-3; D gene: TRBD2; J gene: TRBJ2-1; CDR3 DNA: TGCGCCAGCAGCCAAGGGACTAGCGGGGGGATCTACAATGAGCAGTTCTTC; CDR3 protein: CASSQGTSGGIYNEQFF
clone size: few; V gene: TRBV3-1; D gene: TRBD2; J gene: TRBJ2-5; CDR3 DNA: TGTGCCAGCAGCCCGACTAGCGGGGATCAAGAGACCCAGTACTTC; CDR3 protein: CASSPTSGDQETQYF
clone size: -; V gene: TRBV7-9; D gene: TRBD1; J gene: TRBJ1-5; CDR3 DNA: TGTGCCAGCAGCGCCGGGACAGGGATTCAGCCCCAGCATTTT; CDR3 protein: CASSAGTGIQPQHF
clone size: few; V gene: TRBV9; D gene: -; J gene: TRBJ2-7; CDR3 DNA: TGTGCCAGCAGCGTAGGGGGCGCAAGCTCCTACGAGCAGTACTTC; CDR3 protein: CASSVGGASSYEQYF
clone size: many; V gene: TRBV7-2; D gene: -; J gene: TRBJ1-2; CDR3 DNA: TGTGCCAGCAGCTTAGATGGGAACTATGGCTACACCTTC; CDR3 protein: CASSLDGNYGYTF
clone size: -; V gene: TRBV10-3; D gene: -; J gene: TRBJ1-4; CDR3 DNA: TGTGCCATCGCCCCGGAGGGGAATAATGAAAAACTGTTTTTT; CDR3 protein: CAIAPEGNNEKLFF
clone size: -; V gene: TRBV20-1; D gene: TRBD2; J gene: TRBJ2-1; CDR3 DNA: TGCAGTGCTCCGGTTCTGGGGACTAGCTATTACAATGAGCAGTTCTTC; CDR3 protein: CSAPVLGTSYYNEQFF
clone size: few; V gene: TRBV27; D gene: -; J gene: TRBJ1-1; CDR3 DNA: TGTGCCAGCAGCAGGTGGGGGAACACTGAAGCTTTCTTT; CDR3 protein: CASSRWGNTEAFF
clone size: -; V gene: TRBV4-3; D gene: TRBD2; J gene: TRBJ2-7; CDR3 DNA: TGCGCCAGCAGCCAACTAGCGGGGGTGACGTCCTACGAGCAGTACTTC; CDR3 protein: CASSQLAGVTSYEQYF
clone size: -; V gene: TRBV7-2; D gene: -; J gene: TRBJ2-5; CDR3 DNA: TGTGCCAGCAACCGAGGGCAGCAAGAGACCCAGTACTTC; CDR3 protein: CASNRGQQETQYF
clone size: -; V gene: TRBV7-9; D gene: -; J gene: TRBJ2-7; CDR3 DNA: TGTGCCAGCAGCCGGCGAGGGCAGGGAGGTTCGTACGAGCAGTACTTC; CDR3 protein: CASSRRGQGGSYEQYF
clone size: -; V gene: TRBV7-6; D gene: TRBD2; J gene: TRBJ2-1; CDR3 DNA: TGTGCCAGCAGCCAAAGGACTAGCGGGGGTATTTACAATGAGCAGTTCTTC; CDR3 protein: CASSQRTSGGIYNEQFF
clone size: -; V gene: TRBV14; D gene: -; J gene: TRBJ2-3; CDR3 DNA: TGTGCCAGCAGCCGCTATTTCTCCGGGACTGCCCTGTATTTT; CDR3 protein: CASSRYFSGTALYF
clone size: -; V gene: TRBV5-1; D gene: -; J gene: TRBJ1-2; CDR3 DNA: TGCGCCAGCAGCCTAAGACAGTATGCTAACTATGGCTACACCTTC; CDR3 protein: CASSLRQYANYGYTF
clone size: -; V gene: TRBV11-2; D gene: -; J gene: TRBJ2-5; CDR3 DNA: TGTGCCAGCAGTTACGCCGGGAAGGGTGGAAAGACCCAGTACTTC; CDR3 protein: CASSYAGKGGKTQYF
clone size: -; V gene: TRBV7-9; D gene: -; J gene: TRBJ2-4; CDR3 DNA: TGTGCCAGCAGCTTAGCGGTCCAGGGCAGAAACATTCAGTACTTC; CDR3 protein: CASSLAVQGRNIQYF
clone size: -; V gene: TRBV5-1; D gene: -; J gene: TRBJ2-7; CDR3 DNA: TGCGCCAGCAGCCCGGTCCCGGGCTCCCACGAGCAGTACTTC; CDR3 protein: CASSPVPGSHEQYF
clone size: few; V gene: TRBV2; D gene: -; J gene: TRBJ2-3; CDR3 DNA: TGTGCCAGCAGTGAGAACAGGGACACAGATACGCAGTATTTT; CDR3 protein: CASSENRDTDTQYF
clone size: once; V gene: TRBV6-2/TRBV6-3; D gene: TRBD1; J gene: TRBJ2-5; CDR3 DNA: TGTGCCAGCAGTTACTCGAGAGCCGGGACAGGTCTTCAGACCCAGTACTTC; CDR3 protein: CASSYSRAGTGLQTQYF
clone size: -; V gene: TRBV28; D gene: -; J gene: TRBJ1-5; CDR3 DNA: TGTGCCAGCAGCCGGCCGAGGGATGGTCAGCCCCAGCATTTT; CDR3 protein: CASSRPRDGQPQHF
clone size: -; V gene: TRBV19; D gene: -; J gene: TRBJ2-7; CDR3 DNA: TGTGCCAGTAGGCAGCCTTATCTTGACGAGCAGTACTTC; CDR3 protein: CASRQPYLDEQYF
clone size: -; V gene: TRBV30; D gene: -; J gene: TRBJ2-1; CDR3 DNA: TGTGCCTGCAACACAGGGATCCACAATGAGCAGTTCTTC; CDR3 protein: CACNTGIHNEQFF
clone size: -; V gene: TRBV7-3; D gene: -; J gene: TRBJ1-6; CDR3 DNA: TGTGCCAGCAGCTTTGAAGGCAGCAGCTCCTATAATTCACCCCTCCACTTT; CDR3 protein: CASSFEGSSSYNSPLHF
clone size: -; V gene: TRBV29-1; D gene: -; J gene: TRBJ1-2; CDR3 DNA: TGCAGCGCCCCATGGACCGATTTCACTTACACCTTC; CDR3 protein: CSAPWTDFTYTF
clone size: many; V gene: TRBV7-7; D gene: -; J gene: TRBJ2-5; CDR3 DNA: TGTGCCAGCAGCTTAGTTGGACAAGAGGAAGAGACCCAGTACTTC; CDR3 protein: CASSLVGQEEETQYF
clone size: -; V gene: TRBV5-1; D gene: -; J gene: TRBJ2-3; CDR3 DNA: TGCGCCAGCAGCTTGGGTTGGAACACAGATACGCAGTATTTT; CDR3 protein: CASSLGWNTDTQYF
clone size: -; V gene: TRBV7-2; D gene: -; J gene: TRBJ1-2; CDR3 DNA: TGTGCCAGCAGCTGGGGGAGAAGGGGAAGGGGTAACTATGGCTACACCTTC; CDR3 protein: CASSWGRRGRGNYGYTF
clone size: -; V gene: TRBV20-1; D gene: -; J gene: TRBJ2-3; CDR3 DNA: TGCAGTGCTAGAGATCTTCGGTCCCCCGGAGATACGCAGTATTTT; CDR3 protein: CSARDLRSPGDTQYF
clone size: -; V gene: TRBV13; D gene: TRBD2; J gene: TRBJ2-1; CDR3 DNA: TGTGCCAGCAGCTTGCGCGGGGGGGAAAATGAGCAGTTCTTC; CDR3 protein: CASSLRGGENEQFF
clone size: once; V gene: TRBV7-2; D gene: -; J gene: TRBJ2-7; CDR3 DNA: TGTGCCAGCAGCTTAGATCCAGCCTCCTACGAGCAGTACTTC; CDR3 protein: CASSLDPASYEQYF
clone size: -; V gene: TRBV4-2; D gene: -; J gene: TRBJ2-3; CDR3 DNA: TGTGCCAGCAGCCAACCAACCGGAGGCGCAGATACGCAGTATTTT; CDR3 protein: CASSQPTGGADTQYF
clone size: few; V gene: TRBV12-3/TRBV12-4; D gene: -; J gene: TRBJ1-2; CDR3 DNA: TGTGCCAGCAGCCTAGACGGCTACTATGGCTACACCTTC; CDR3 protein: CASSLDGYYGYTF
clone size: many; V gene: TRBV29-1; D gene: TRBD1; J gene: TRBJ2-7; CDR3 DNA: TGCAGCGCGGGACAGGGGGCTGCCGAGCAGTACTTC; CDR3 protein: CSAGQGAAEQYF
clone size: -; V gene: TRBV10-3; D gene: -; J gene: TRBJ1-6; CDR3 DNA: TGTGCCATCACAGGCAGGGTGGATTCACCCCTCCACTTT; CDR3 protein: CAITGRVDSPLHF
clone size: -; V gene: TRBV7-9; D gene: -; J gene: TRBJ2-5; CDR3 DNA: TGTGCCAGCAGCTACAGGGAGAGGGGAGAAACGGGGTACTTC; CDR3 protein: CASSYRERGETGYF
clone size: -; V gene: TRBV20-1; D gene: -; J gene: TRBJ2-4; CDR3 DNA: TGCAGTGCTAGAGATCTTTTGGAGGGGAATTTAGCCAAAAACATTCAGTACTTC; CDR3 protein: CSARDLLEGNLAKNIQYF
clone size: -; V gene: TRBV4-2; D gene: TRBD1; J gene: TRBJ2-1; CDR3 DNA: TGTGCCAGCAGCCAAGATCAGGGGGCGTCGAATGAGCAGTTCTTC; CDR3 protein: CASSQDQGASNEQFF
clone size: -; V gene: TRBV29-1; D gene: TRBD1; J gene: TRBJ2-7; CDR3 DNA: TGCAGCGTTGACGGCTTACAGGGGGCTAGCTACGAGCAGTACTTC; CDR3 protein: CSVDGLQGASYEQYF
clone size: -; V gene: TRBV29-1; D gene: TRBD1; J gene: TRBJ2-7; CDR3 DNA: TGCGGCGTGAGAACCGGGACAGGAGCCTACGAGCAGTACTTC; CDR3 protein: CGVRTGTGAYEQYF
clone size: -; V gene: TRBV6-1; D gene: -; J gene: TRBJ1-2; CDR3 DNA: TGTGCCAGCAGTAGTCGTGGCCGGCAGGTCTATGGCTACACCTTC; CDR3 protein: CASSSRGRQVYGYTF
clone size: -; V gene: TRBV4-2; D gene: -; J gene: TRBJ1-5; CDR3 DNA: TGTGCCAGCAGCTTCGTGGGGCCCAATCAGCCCCAGCATTTT; CDR3 protein: CASSFVGPNQPQHF
clone size: once; V gene: TRBV29-1; D gene: -; J gene: TRBJ1-2; CDR3 DNA: TGCAGCGCCGAAGGTGGGGAAAGCTACACCTTC; CDR3 protein: CSAEGGESYTF
clone size: once; V gene: TRBV5-5; D gene: -; J gene: TRBJ1-1; CDR3 DNA: TGTGCCAGCAGCCCGACAGACACTGAAGCTTTCTTT; CDR3 protein: CASSPTDTEAFF
clone size: few; V gene: TRBV28; D gene: -; J gene: TRBJ1-2; CDR3 DNA: TGTGCCAGCAGTTTGGGGGTGGGCTACACCTTC; CDR3 protein: CASSLGVGYTF
clone size: -; V gene: TRBV2; D gene: -; J gene: TRBJ2-4; CDR3 DNA: TGTGCCAGCAGTGAATCTAGTTCGCGCAAAAACATTCAGTACTTC; CDR3 protein: CASSESSSRKNIQYF
clone size: -; V gene: TRBV9; D gene: TRBD1; J gene: TRBJ2-7; CDR3 DNA: TGTGCCAGCAGCGCCTCGGGACAGGGCGAGCAGTACTTC; CDR3 protein: CASSASGQGEQYF
clone size: few; V gene: TRBV20-1; D gene: -; J gene: TRBJ2-5; CDR3 DNA: TGCAGTGCCACGGGAGGGACAGACTTTAAGTACCAAGAGACCCAGTACTTC; CDR3 protein: CSATGGTDFKYQETQYF
clone size: -; V gene: TRBV11-1; D gene: -; J gene: TRBJ2-1; CDR3 DNA: TGTGCCAGCAGCTTCATATATAGCGGTGCCTACAATGAGCAGTTCTTC; CDR3 protein: CASSFIYSGAYNEQFF